This T cell receptor (beta chain) was recorded in a study of immune heterogeneity within non-small cell lung tumors. Relative to its sample, this clonotype is medium-sized. Its specificity is not known. The CDR3 loop spans 13 amino acids. Trimming removed 1 base at V and 8 bases at J, with 11 bases between. Using 32 V and 13 J primers, multiplex PCR amplified TCR beta CDR3. TCRdb re-analysed the multiplex PCR reads in MiXCR, keeping a single row per CDR3 protein. Of about 4,300 distinct CDR3 sequences in the sample, about 22% were seen once. Template material comprised bulk tumor genomic DNA at around 600 ng per sample. Multiple biopsies spaced far apart were taken from each primary tumor during surgery. Enrolled patients presented with newly diagnosed, previously untreated non-small cell lung cancer and underwent curative surgery. Study outcomes and limitations: Within a patient, dominant CDR3 beta clonotypes were shared across sites, though different locations had unique frequent clones.

This TCR came from a man aged 65-85 years with non-small cell lung cancer. The chain combines TRBV12-3 or TRBV12-4 with TRBJ1-2, with D unresolved. The source material was lung tumor tissue. CDR3 coding DNA: TGTGCCAGCAGTTTAGTGCGGGTCGGGGGCTACACCTTC. Its translation is CASSLVRVGGYTF.